This T cell receptor (beta chain) is drawn from a study of blood T cell repertoires in COVID-19. Germline CDR1 MGHRA, CDR2 YSYEKL. This CDR3 contains 15 residues. The V end was cut by 7 bases, the J end by 0 bases, with 14 bases between. In the source study's methods: Reference gene primer amplification gave estimated nucleated cell counts. Assay used: immunoSEQ multiplex PCR; TCRdb lists only in-frame clones, some missing. That table supplies the V and J calls and clone size; D and trimming were determined from the DNA. The table has nearly 40,000 clones, more than 85% seen once; the top ten hold 15% to 20%.

Sequenced: peripheral blood. This clonotype originated in a man between 45 and 60 years old in a cohort sampled during active COVID-19. The chain couples TRBV4-1 to TRBJ2-3; tentatively, D is TRBD1 (6 bases). CDR3: CASTLQGRSTDTQYF. The CDR3 region has the DNA TGCGCCAGCACCCTACAGGGTAGGAGCACAGATACGCAGTATTTT.